What follows are 23 T cell receptor beta chains derived from one specimen sequenced in a study of human T cells and chemical hapten exposure. TCRdb redid the calling of the RACE reads with MiXCR, one entry per CDR3 protein. The sample lists about 400,000 distinct CDR3 sequences, about 6% seen once, with under 7% in the top ten. Time point reported: patch test 2, 6 weeks after DPC sensitization. Described treatment: therapeutic diphenylcyclopropenone sensitization with weekly scalp DPC. The sample in question was whole blood, obtained in connection with sensitization to the hapten diphenylcyclopropenone (DPC). These receptors all come from a woman aged 18 to 35 with alopecia areata. Some clones in this sample may be carry-over from other donors' samples.

In its sample, this clonotype was seen a few times. This chain joins TRBV25-1 and TRBJ1-1; D might be TRBD1 (6 bases). The germline V gene encodes CDR1 MGHDK and CDR2 SYGVNS. CDR3 length: 12 amino acids. Trimming took 10 bases from V and 4 from J, leaving 13 bases between them. The CDR3 bases are TGTGCCACAGGGGTGAGTGGCACTGAAGCTTTCTTT. This gives the protein CATGVSGTEAFF.

Many counts were recorded for this clonotype. The V and J genes are TRBV25-1 and TRBJ1-1; D unresolved. V lost 4 bases and J lost 2, with 5 bases in between. The CDR3 length is 12 residues. CDR1 and CDR2 (germline): MGHDK, SYGVNS. CDR3 protein: CASSGLNTEAFF. CDR3 DNA: TGTGCCAGCAGTGGATTAAACACTGAAGCTTTCTTT.

The chain recombines TRBV4-2 with TRBJ2-3; D is undetermined. V dropped 0 bases and J dropped 3 bases, with 7 bases sitting between them. The CDR3 runs 14 residues. CDR1 and CDR2 from the germline V gene are LGHNA and YNFKEQ. The DNA of the CDR3 is TGTGCCAGCAGCCAAGAACGTTCTACAGATACGCAGTATTTT. It is translated as CASSQERSTDTQYF.

This clonotype has a count of ten or more. The V call is TRBV7-2, the J call TRBJ2-3; no firm D call. The CDR3 runs 13 residues. The ends were cut back, 6 bases at V and 2 bases at J, with 9 bases in the middle. Per the germline V gene, CDR1 is SGHTA and CDR2 is FQGNSA. The CDR3 DNA reads TGTGCCAGCAGGCCACGTAACACAGATACGCAGTATTTT. Amino acids: CASRPRNTDTQYF. Filled out from reference TRBV7-2 and TRBJ2-3, the complete variable domain reads GAGVSQSPSNKVTEKGKDVELRCDPISGHTALYWYRQSLGQGLEFLIYFQGNSAPDKSGLPSDRFSAERTGGSVSTLTIQRTQQEDSAVYLCASRPRNTDTQYFGPGTRLTVL.

In its sample, this clonotype was seen many times. This chain uses TRBV7-3 with TRBJ1-2; a weak D match, TRBD1 (5 bases). This CDR3 spans 13 amino acids. V was trimmed by 4 bases and J by 7 bases, leaving 13 bases between them. Germline assignment: CDR1 SGHTA and CDR2 FQGTGA. DNA of the CDR3: TGTGCCAGCAGCTCCGGCGGGGGATCTGGCTACACCTTC. Its protein product is CASSSGGGSGYTF. The variable domain in full, with the rest retrieved from reference TRBV7-3 and TRBJ1-2, is GAGVSQTPSNKVTEKGKYVELRCDPISGHTALYWYRQSLGQGPEFLIYFQGTGAADDSGLPNDRFFAVRPEGSVSTLKIQRTERGDSAVYLCASSSGGGSGYTFGSGTRLTVV.

This clonotype was detected a few times. V is TRBV20-1 and J is TRBJ1-1; tentatively, D is TRBD1 (6 bases). The CDR3 has 15 residues. The ends were cut back, 0 bases at V and 3 bases at J, with 14 bases in the middle. Germline CDR1 and CDR2: DFQATT and SNEGSKA (reference sequence). CDR3: CSARDLRDTDTEAFF. The CDR3 nucleotides read TGCAGTGCTAGAGATCTAAGGGACACCGACACTGAAGCTTTCTTT.

This clonotype showed up just a few times. The chain employs TRBV20-1 and TRBJ1-5, with 7 bases matching TRBD1. With 1 base clipped from V and 4 bases from J, the junction kept 7 bases outside the gene matches. The germline gives CDR1 DFQATT, CDR2 SNEGSKA (reference sequence). CDR3 size: 15 residues. CDR3 sequence: CSARAGRGFNQPQHF. The CDR3, as DNA: TGCAGTGCTAGAGCGGGCAGGGGGTTTAATCAGCCCCAGCATTTT.

Only a few counts were recorded for this clonotype. The CDR3 region is CASSLEQTNSPLHF. CDR3 in DNA: TGTGCCAGCAGCTTAGAGCAGACTAATTCACCCCTCCACTTT. The chain uses TRBV7-2 and TRBJ1-6, with no clear D. From germline, CDR1 is SGHTA and CDR2 FQGNSA. The CDR3 is 14 amino acids. The germline V and J ends were trimmed by 1 base and 6 bases, with 7 bases remaining between them.

J is TRBJ2-3 and V is TRBV4-1; D gene uncertain. V was pared by 3 bases and J by 6 bases, with 16 bases between. This CDR3 is 15 amino acids long. Germline V gives CDR1 MGHRA, CDR2 YSYEKL. CDR3 region: CASSQDHTPRDTQYF. CDR3 coding DNA: TGCGCCAGCAGCCAGGATCATACCCCCCGGGATACGCAGTATTTT.

This clonotype was found many times. This chain links TRBV10-3 with TRBJ2-1; 12 positions agree with TRBD2. This CDR3 spans 20 amino acids. The V gene end was trimmed by 8 bases and the J gene end by 1 base; junction bases not matched to a gene: 18. CDR1 is ENHRY, CDR2 SYGVKD, per germline. CDR3 residues: CAIGLPSGGAPYRSYNEQFF. The CDR3 DNA sequence: TGTGCCATCGGGCTTCCTAGCGGGGGGGCCCCATATCGATCCTACAATGAGCAGTTCTTC.

The chain joins TRBV5-4 to TRBJ1-2; D is perhaps TRBD1 (5 bases). The CDR3 extends over 15 amino acids. Trimming removed 4 bases from V and 8 bases from J, with 21 bases in between. From germline, CDR1 is SGHNT and CDR2 YYREEE (reference sequence). The CDR3 spells CASSLGAGSTEGYTF. CDR3 bases: TGTGCCAGCAGCCTAGGGGCCGGATCTACGGAAGGCTACACCTTC.

This clonotype came up a few times. The chain joins TRBV2 to TRBJ1-2; the D is unclear. Germline V CDR1 and CDR2: SNHLY, FYNNEI. V was shortened by 11 bases and J by 2 bases, with 12 bases between the two germline ends. The CDR3 has 12 amino acids. The chain's CDR3 is CAGTEPNYGYTF. The CDR3 DNA sequence: TGTGCCGGTACAGAGCCCAACTATGGCTACACCTTC.

This clonotype occurred many times. The chain has TRBV5-1 and TRBJ1-1; D remains ambiguous. Germline CDR1 is SGHRS and CDR2 is YFSETQ. V shed 3 bases and J shed 7 bases, with 13 bases lying between them. The CDR3 consists of 13 residues. The DNA for the CDR3 is TGCGCCAGCAGCTCGTACGGCGGCGGTGAAGCTTTCTTT. Translating it yields CASSSYGGGEAFF.

Only a few counts were recorded for this clonotype. The gene calls are TRBV27 and TRBJ2-7, with 7 nucleotides matching TRBD1. This CDR3 comprises 14 residues. Looked up from germline, CDR1 is MNHEY and CDR2 is SMNVEV (reference sequence). Trimming cost V 5 bases and J 4 bases; bases outside gene matches: 8. CDR3 in DNA: TGTGCCAGCAGTCCCTACGGGACAGATTACGAGCAGTACTTC. This encodes CASSPYGTDYEQYF.

This rearrangement joins TRBV9 to TRBJ1-6; D is unclear. With 0 bases removed from V and 8 bases from J, the gap between germline ends came to 6 bases. The CDR3 covers 13 residues. The germline V gene has CDR1 SGDLS and CDR2 YYNGEE. This chain's CDR3 is CASSVVGDSPLHF. CDR3 in DNA: TGTGCCAGCAGCGTAGTCGGAGATTCACCCCTCCACTTT.

In its sample, this clonotype was seen many times. The chain recombines TRBV7-2 with TRBJ2-5, with 12 bases identical to TRBD2. The CDR3 is made up of 16 amino acids. Germline CDR1 SGHTA, CDR2 FQGNSA. Germline trimming cut 1 base from V and 3 bases from J; bases unmatched to any gene: 3. This CDR3 reads CASSLVPSGGEETQYF. For the CDR3, the DNA is TGTGCCAGCAGCTTAGTTCCTAGCGGGGGGGAAGAGACCCAGTACTTC.

This clonotype was observed at least ten times. The J gene is TRBJ2-6, the V gene TRBV12-3 or TRBV12-4; no definite D call. Trimming stripped 3 bases from V and 5 bases from J, with 5 bases between. The CDR3 has 13 amino acids. CDR3 nucleotides: TGTGCCAGCAGTTTCCCTCGGGCCAACGTCCTGACTTTC. Translating gives CASSFPRANVLTF.

Concerning this clonotype: A read error may be the cause here, since a much bigger clone is one base away. The CDR3 nucleotides are TGTGCTAGCAGCCCCAGACTTGTTTCCTGCAATGAGCAGTTCTTC. It encodes CASSPRLVSCNEQFF. J is TRBJ2-1 and V is TRBV7-7; D remains unclear. This CDR3 has 15 amino acids. The germline CDR1 and CDR2 sequences are SSHAT and FNYEAQ (reference sequence).

This clonotype was detected a few times. V is TRBV5-1 and J is TRBJ2-2; 7 positions match TRBD1. V lost 3 bases, J lost 5 bases, and 19 bases stayed unmatched. Germline V lookup: CDR1 SGHRS, CDR2 YFSETQ. The CDR3 consists of 19 residues. The CDR3, as DNA: TGCGCCAGCAGCTACTCTTACAAGACACAGGGGAGAAGAACCGGGGAGCTGTTTTTT. Its translation is CASSYSYKTQGRRTGELFF.

This clonotype was recorded many times. The J gene is TRBJ2-4, the V gene TRBV4-3; D possibly corresponds to TRBD2 (5 bases). Trimming cost V 0 bases and J 0 bases, with 15 bases left between them. Germline V lookup: CDR1 LGHNA, CDR2 YSLEER. The CDR3 is 18 amino acids. CDR3 loop: CASSQDITGGLAKNIQYF. For the CDR3, the DNA is TGCGCCAGCAGCCAAGATATAACGGGCGGACTAGCCAAAAACATTCAGTACTTC.

This clonotype was picked up a small number of times. Here the CDR3 DNA reads TGCAGTGGGATCGCGCCTCGCAATGAAAAACTGTTTTTT. Protein sequence: CSGIAPRNEKLFF. This chain joins TRBV20-1 and TRBJ1-4; D is undetermined. Deletions cut 7 bases from V and 5 bases from J, with 14 bases between. CDR3 size: 13 residues. Germline loops: CDR1 DFQATT, CDR2 SNEGSKA (reference sequence).

This chain links TRBV4-1 with TRBJ1-1, with D possibly TRBD1 on 5 matching bases. Trimming took off 4 bases at V and 1 base at J, with 7 bases between the two ends. Germline V gene data show CDR1 as MGHRA and CDR2 as YSYEKL. The CDR3 has 13 amino acids. The CDR3 sequence: CASSRGPNTEAFF. Written as DNA, the CDR3 is TGCGCCAGCAGCCGGGGCCCGAACACTGAAGCTTTCTTT.

This clonotype was seen only a few times. V gene TRBV5-6 combines with J gene TRBJ2-2, with 8 bases that match TRBD2. V dropped 1 base and J dropped 5; count of bases not matched to a gene: 4. CDR3 size: 15 residues. Germline-derived CDR1 and CDR2 are SGHDT and YYEEEE. CDR3 bases: TGTGCCAGCAGCTTGATGACTAGCGAGACCGGGGAGCTGTTTTTT. Amino acids: CASSLMTSETGELFF. Complete variable domain (other parts from reference TRBV5-6 and TRBJ2-2): DAGVTQSPTHLIKTRGQQVTLRCSPKSGHDTVSWYQQALGQGPQFIFQYYEEEERQRGNFPDRFSGHQFPNYSSELNVNALLLGDSALYLCASSLMTSETGELFFGEGSRLTVL.